The T cell receptor beta chain under discussion was sequenced for a study of cytomegalovirus exposure and HLA in healthy donors. Overall study context: Earlier, almost 120 million unique TCR beta sequences were recovered from approximately 180 million T cells by an analysis.

For this clone: Its specificity is unknown.

Amplification used 60 Vbeta primers and 13 Jbeta primers. Data came from immunoSEQ multiplex PCR; TCRdb stores just in-frame clones and leaves some out. The sample carries about 120,000 clones, roughly 80% recorded once. CDR1 is MNHNS and CDR2 is SASEGT in the germline V gene. The CDR3 contains 14 residues. V lost 4 bases and J 1 base, leaving 7 bases between the germline ends. The donors (healthy individuals) were bone marrow donors. Study conclusions and caveats: The study put 150 to 200 TCR beta chains on its list as cytomegalovirus-associated. High sensitivity and specificity were reportedly achieved when the classifier diagnosed cytomegalovirus status.

Sequencing was carried out using PBMCs. The rearrangement uses TRBV6-1 and TRBJ2-2, with D hard to call. The sequence derives from a female donor in good health and CMV-seronegative. CDR3 DNA sequence: TGTGCCAGCAGTGTTAGCAAGAACACCGGGGAGCTGTTTTTT. Its protein is CASSVSKNTGELFF.